This T cell receptor (beta chain) derives from a study of long-term antiretroviral therapy in people with HIV. Overall study: The 2015 recommendation for immediate ART came about a decade after the earliest samples.

Donors needed at least one pre-ART PBMC sample plus at least two post-ART samples. The assay, immunoSEQ v3.0, was run at survey level. Per-sample TRB depth target: roughly 35,000-50,000 T-cell genomes. The protocol was immunoSEQ multiplex PCR, while the TCRdb copy is restricted to in-frame clones and leaves out a portion. The sample yields roughly 20,000 clones, about 70% seen once. V dropped 9 bases and J dropped 6 bases, with 20 bases sitting between them. Germline CDR1 and CDR2: SNHLY and FYNNEI. The CDR3 runs to 14 residues. This clone was recorded once. The chain employs TRBV2 and TRBJ1-1; TRBD1 is a possible D gene (5 bases). The source was unsorted PBMCs, collected 0.5 years before starting antiretroviral therapy. This TCR was sampled from a man between 18 and 29 years old with HIV. The CDR3 loop is CARGWGGETPEAFF. The CDR3 region has the DNA TGTGCCAGGGGTTGGGGGGGGGAAACCCCTGAAGCTTTCTTT.